The present T cell receptor (beta chain) was sequenced within a study of T cells in Graves' hyperthyroidism and ophthalmopathy. Findings of the study overall: Researchers found most expanded thyroid clonotypes above 0.001 in blood as well.

From germline, CDR1 is MDHEN and CDR2 SYDVKM. CDR3 length: 12 residues. V lost 8 bases to trimming and J lost 5 bases; unmatched junction nucleotides: 2. In patients aged 18 to 65, hyperthyroidism was newly diagnosed, with duration under 2 months. PBMCs were sourced from approximately 9.3 ml fresh peripheral blood. Amplified TCR beta CDR3 regions came from RNA transcripts. Using the HTBI primer set, a first-round RT-PCR was run on the TCR CDR3. TCRdb analysed the multiplex PCR reads with MiXCR anew, one entry per CDR3 protein. The repertoire holds about 560,000 distinct CDR3 sequences, with 12% to 15% as singletons. Many counts were recorded for this clonotype. Its antigen is undetermined.

The sequencing sample was made of blood. This chain joins TRBV28 and TRBJ1-4; 7 bases are shared with TRBD1. This receptor was identified in a woman in her thirties or forties with Graves' hyperthyroidism. CDR3 nucleotide sequence: TGTGCCAGCGTGACAGGGAATGAAAAACTGTTTTTT. Its translation is CASVTGNEKLFF.